This T cell receptor beta chain derives from a study of beta chain features in type 1 diabetes. Whole-study findings and limits: Relative to healthy donors, patients appeared to have naive, central memory and Treg TCRB repertoires that were more similar.

To note about this clone: Antigen unknown.

Reverse transcription of all isolated RNA meant that expressed TCRB transcripts were sequenced. Naive, central memory and regulatory T cell samples came to a mean of roughly 4 million reads. Data came from immunoSEQ multiplex PCR; TCRdb stores just in-frame clones and leaves some out. The sample includes over 120,000 clones, around a tenth of them seen just once. J lost 1 base, V lost 4 bases, and 11 bases had no gene match. The CDR3 is 18 amino acids. Per the germline V gene, CDR1 is SGHRS and CDR2 is YFSETQ. This TCR was sampled from a man younger than 30 in good health. This chain uses TRBV5-1 with TRBJ2-3; 11 bases are shared with TRBD2. The sample taken for sequencing was central memory CD4+ T cells from blood. As DNA, the CDR3 is TGCGCCAGCAGCCCTGTAGCGGGGGGGCTGTATGGCACAGATACGCAGTATTTT. Amino acid sequence: CASSPVAGGLYGTDTQYF.